Following are 27 T cell receptor beta chains from one sample sequenced in a study of cytomegalovirus exposure and HLA in healthy donors (dated by TCRdb to 2015 to 2018). Receptors were amplified or captured by the immunoSEQ multiplex PCR assay. The multiplex PCR relied on a mix of 60 forward primers for TCR Vbeta segments and 13 reverse primers for TCR Jbeta segments. TCRdb re-hosts the immuneACCESS table, in-frame sequences only. Its copies lack some clones; in the studies checked, an unresolved V gene accounts for under half of them, and the cause for the rest is not known. The sample has 200,000 to 250,000 clones on record. About 1% of the sample is taken by the ten largest. Input material: PBMCs. Receptor source: a girl aged 2 to 10 in good health and CMV-seropositive.

The chain joins TRBV27 to TRBJ1-4; possible D gene TRBD1, 5 bases. V shed 5 bases and J shed 8 bases, with 18 bases lying between them. In germline, CDR1 is MNHEY, CDR2 SMNVEV (reference sequence). CDR3 length: 15 amino acids. This chain's CDR3 is CASSPQGQSREKLFF. CDR3 DNA sequence: TGTGCCAGCAGTCCTCAAGGACAATCTAGGGAAAAACTGTTTTTT.

The chain carries TRBV29-1 and TRBJ2-1; TRBD1 agrees at 7 bases. Germline V gene data show CDR1 as SQVTM and CDR2 as ANQGSEA. The CDR3 is made up of 12 amino acids. Trimming cost V 0 bases and J 8 bases; bases outside gene matches: 1. The CDR3 here is CSVEDTGDEQFF. Written as DNA, the CDR3 is TGCAGCGTTGAAGATACAGGGGATGAGCAGTTCTTC.

The chain couples TRBV15 to TRBJ1-3, with D possibly TRBD1 on 5 matching bases. Germline values: CDR1 LNHNV, CDR2 YYDKDF (reference sequence). The CDR3 loop spans 14 amino acids. The ends were cut back, 4 bases at V and 3 bases at J, with 10 bases in the middle. The CDR3 here is CATSTGGGGNTIYF. In nucleotides, the CDR3 is TGTGCCACCAGCACCGGGGGTGGTGGAAACACCATATATTTT.

The CDR3 here is CSVEGNAQGILTDTQYF. The CDR3 DNA is TGCAGCGTTGAAGGTAACGCACAGGGGATCTTAACAGATACGCAGTATTTT. This chain joins TRBV29-1 and TRBJ2-3; 7 positions match TRBD1. The CDR3 is 17 amino acids. The V and J ends lost 1 base and 3 bases, in that order; junction bases with no gene match: 13. Germline CDR1 reads SQVTM; CDR2 reads ANQGSEA.

Concerning this clone itself: At one of its ends the junction is not consistent with the germline gene, which may arise from a read error. The same CDR3 is also encoded by other DNA sequences in this sample. The chain combines TRBV28 with TRBJ1-1; D may be TRBD1 (5 bases). The CDR3 consists of 13 residues. The germline CDR1 and CDR2 sequences are MDHEN and SYDVKM. The CDR3 DNA follows: TGTGCCAGTAGTTCCCAGGGTAACACTGAAGCTTTCTTT. Protein product: CASSSQGNTEAFF.

The rearrangement joins TRBV5-1 to TRBJ1-2; TRBD1 is a possible D gene (5 bases). V was trimmed by 3 bases and J by 5 bases, leaving 11 bases between them. The germline V gene encodes CDR1 SGHRS and CDR2 YFSETQ. The CDR3 is 13 residues long. The CDR3 here is CASSSTGGYGYTF. CDR3 bases: TGCGCCAGCAGCTCAACGGGGGGATATGGCTACACCTTC.

The chain joins TRBV5-1 to TRBJ1-6, with D uncertain. This CDR3 has 14 residues. CDR1 SGHRS and CDR2 YFSETQ come from the germline V gene. Trimming cost V 2 bases and J 0 bases, with 3 bases left between them. This chain's CDR3 is CASSFNSYNSPLHF. Here the CDR3 DNA reads TGCGCCAGCAGCTTCAACTCCTATAATTCACCCCTCCACTTT.

This sequence joins TRBV12-2 and TRBJ2-3; whether TRBD1, the table's D call, matches the DNA was not checked. TRBV12-2 constitutes a pseudogene. There are 17 residues in the CDR3. The CDR3 protein is CASRLVPIFRSTDTQYF. CDR3 DNA sequence: TGTGCAAGTCGCTTAGTTCCAATTTTTCGCAGTACAGATACGCAGTATTTT.

CDR3 region: CASSWETSGNTIYF. The CDR3 DNA reads TGTGCCAGCAGCTGGGAGACCTCTGGAAACACCATATATTTT. The genes are TRBV11-2 and TRBJ1-3, with unresolved D. The CDR3 contains 14 residues. Germline V gene sequence: CDR1 SGHAT, CDR2 FQNNGV. Trimming shortened V by 4 bases and J by 0 bases, and 7 bases separated the two germline ends. Full variable domain (missing parts from reference TRBV11-2 and TRBJ1-3): EAGVAQSPRYKIIEKRQSVAFWCNPISGHATLYWYQQILGQGPKLLIQFQNNGVVDDSQLPKDRFSAERLKGVDSTLKIQPAKLEDSAVYLCASSWETSGNTIYFGEGSWLTVV.

The V call is TRBV7-2, the J call TRBJ2-5, with 7 bases fitting TRBD2. The CDR3 is 14 residues long. CDR1 and CDR2 from the germline V gene are SGHTA and FQGNSA. The V segment lost 4 bases and the J segment 1 base; nucleotides outside the gene matches: 3. The CDR3 DNA reads TGTGCCAGCAGCTCGCTAGCGGTCCAAGAGACCCAGTACTTC. Translated: CASSSLAVQETQYF.

The chain uses TRBV27 and TRBJ2-7; D might be TRBD2 (6 bases). Germline V lookup: CDR1 MNHEY, CDR2 SMNVEV (reference sequence). The CDR3 is 13 amino acids. Trimming cost V 1 base and J 3 bases, with 7 bases left between them. For the CDR3, the DNA is TGTGCCAGCAGTTTATTGCGGGGCTACGAGCAGTACTTC. Its protein is CASSLLRGYEQYF.

V is TRBV9 and J is TRBJ1-2; TRBD1 is a possible D gene (5 bases). CDR3 length: 15 amino acids. Per the germline V gene, CDR1 is SGDLS and CDR2 is YYNGEE. V lost 4 bases and J 0 bases, leaving 13 bases between the germline ends. CDR3 nucleotides: TGTGCCAGCAGCCCTCATGGGGGGTCTAACTATGGCTACACCTTC. Translating gives CASSPHGGSNYGYTF.

The chain is built from TRBV7-9 and TRBJ2-3; 7 nucleotides match TRBD2. Germline CDR1 SEHNR, CDR2 FQNEAQ (reference sequence). CDR3 length: 15 amino acids. After removal of 2 bases from V and 5 bases from J, the junction contained 7 bases not matched to a gene. The CDR3 is CASSLRAGAIDTQYF. CDR3 in DNA: TGTGCCAGCAGCTTAAGGGCGGGAGCTATAGATACGCAGTATTTT. The full variable domain, completed using reference TRBV7-9 and TRBJ2-3, is DTGVSQNPRHKITKRGQNVTFRCDPISEHNRLYWYRQTLGQGPEFLTYFQNEAQLEKSRLLSDRFSAERPKGSFSTLEIQRTEQGDSAMYLCASSLRAGAIDTQYFGPGTRLTVL.

The genes are TRBV19 and TRBJ1-1; 9 positions agree with TRBD1. Germline-derived CDR1 and CDR2 are LNHDA and SQIVND (reference sequence). The CDR3 sequence is 14 residues long. V lost 1 base to trimming and J lost 11 bases; unmatched junction nucleotides: 8. The DNA for the CDR3 is TGTGCCAGTAGTATAGCAACTAGGGACAGGGCGGCTTTCTTT. Residues: CASSIATRDRAAFF.

This chain links TRBV6-5 with TRBJ2-1, with TRBD2 matching over 11 bases. J lost 3 bases, V lost 6 bases, and 4 bases had no gene match. The CDR3 is 15 amino acids. Germline V gives CDR1 MNHEY, CDR2 SVGAGI. The CDR3 region has the DNA TGTGCCAGCAGCATTAGCGGGAGGGGCTACAATGAGCAGTTCTTC. Translated, it gives CASSISGRGYNEQFF.

The chain recombines TRBV28 with TRBJ2-5; a weak D match, TRBD2 (6 bases). Near its end, the DNA agrees better with TRBJ2-7, so the J call may be wrong. The CDR3 contains 13 residues. In germline, CDR1 is MDHEN, CDR2 SYDVKM. CDR3 in DNA: TGTGCCACCTCATTTACTAGCAGAGACGAGCAGTACTTC. Amino acid sequence: CATSFTSRDEQYF.

Regarding this clone: A read error may produce the germline difference seen at one junction end. This CDR3 is also generated by other DNA sequences in the sample. The J gene is TRBJ1-5, the V gene TRBV28; 7 nucleotides match TRBD1. The CDR3 is 17 residues long. CDR1 is MDHEN, CDR2 SYDVKM, per germline. The CDR3 DNA reads TGTGCCAGCAGTTCCCCTCAGGGGGTATATAGCAATCAGTCCCAGCATTTT. Residues: CASSSPQGVYSNQSQHF.

The genes are TRBV5-4 and TRBJ1-4; no firm D call. Looked up from germline, CDR1 is SGHNT and CDR2 is YYREEE (reference sequence). Deletions cut 2 bases from V and 8 bases from J, with 22 bases between. The CDR3 loop spans 17 amino acids. The CDR3 nucleotides read TGTGCCAGCAGCTTAAGGGTGGGCGCGGGCCCCGAAGAAAAACTGTTTTTT. This translates into CASSLRVGAGPEEKLFF. Full variable domain (outside the CDR3, taken from reference TRBV5-4 and TRBJ1-4): ETGVTQSPTHLIKTRGQQVTLRCSSQSGHNTVSWYQQALGQGPQFIFQYYREEENGRGNFPPRFSGLQFPNYSSELNVNALELDDSALYLCASSLRVGAGPEEKLFFGSGTQLSVL.

The chain combines TRBV10-2 with TRBJ1-1; D unresolved. The CDR3 loop spans 13 amino acids. CDR1 and CDR2 (germline): WSHSY, SAAADI. Deletions cut 7 bases from V and 1 base from J, with 10 bases between. CDR3 residues: CASMFRRNTEAFF. The CDR3 DNA reads TGCGCCAGCATGTTTAGAAGGAACACTGAAGCTTTCTTT.

J is TRBJ1-2 and V is TRBV7-3; weak D call: TRBD1 (6 bases). V lost 4 bases, J lost 3 bases, and 15 bases lay in between. The CDR3 loop spans 15 amino acids. The germline gives CDR1 SGHTA, CDR2 FQGTGA. The DNA for the CDR3 is TGTGCCAGCAGCTCCAACAGGGTCCCCTACTATGGCTACACCTTC. Protein product: CASSSNRVPYYGYTF.

The rearrangement uses TRBV6-6 and TRBJ2-7; D not certain. The CDR3 spans 11 residues. Germline values: CDR1 MNHNY, CDR2 SVGAGI (reference sequence). V was pared by 4 bases and J by 10 bases, with 11 bases between. The DNA for the CDR3 is TGTGCCAGCAGTTTTGACTCAAACCAGTACTTC. The encoded protein is CASSFDSNQYF.

The rearrangement uses TRBV28 and TRBJ2-7, with TRBD2 as a possible D gene (6 bases). Trimming took off 6 bases at V and 3 bases at J, with 15 bases between the two ends. CDR3 size: 14 residues. Germline assignment: CDR1 MDHEN and CDR2 SYDVKM. The CDR3 is CASRGTLVVYEQYF. The CDR3 DNA is TGTGCCAGCAGGGGGACTTTAGTCGTCTACGAGCAGTACTTC.

The genes are TRBV19 and TRBJ1-5; TRBD1 matches at 9 bases. The CDR3 totals 13 residues. The ends lost 6 bases at V and 8 bases at J; junction bases unmatched: 5. Germline V lookup: CDR1 LNHDA, CDR2 SQIVND (reference sequence). The CDR3 loop is CASSGTGYEPQHF. DNA of the CDR3: TGTGCCAGTAGCGGGACAGGGTATGAGCCCCAGCATTTT.

The chain recombines TRBV27 with TRBJ1-5; tentatively, D is TRBD1 (5 bases). Germline values: CDR1 MNHEY, CDR2 SMNVEV (reference sequence). CDR3 length: 16 amino acids. V was trimmed by 3 bases and J by 4 bases, leaving 16 bases between them. The CDR3 loop is CASSFRGAGRNQPQHF. CDR3 coding DNA: TGTGCCAGCAGTTTTCGAGGGGCGGGACGGAATCAGCCCCAGCATTTT.

The V call is TRBV6-5, the J call TRBJ1-2; no reliable D call. The V gene's germline CDR1 is MNHEY and CDR2 SVGAGI. The CDR3 runs to 15 residues. Trimming pared 0 bases from V and 0 bases from J, leaving 8 bases between. CDR3 sequence reads: CASSYSTGANYGYTF. The CDR3 nucleotides are TGTGCCAGCAGTTACTCTACCGGAGCTAACTATGGCTACACCTTC.

This chain joins TRBV18 and TRBJ1-1; D gene unclear. V was cut by 5 bases and J by 0 bases, with 10 bases left in between. The CDR3 is 14 residues long. Germline V gene lookup returns CDR1 KGHSH and CDR2 LQKENI. The CDR3 coding sequence is TGTGCCAGCTCATCCTCGTCTATGAACACTGAAGCTTTCTTT. The encoded protein is CASSSSSMNTEAFF.

The V and J genes are TRBV7-2 and TRBJ2-3, with TRBD2 identical over 8 bases. J lost 4 bases, V lost 5 bases, and 11 bases had no gene match. This CDR3 region has 16 residues. Germline CDR1 reads SGHTA; CDR2 reads FQGNSA. The CDR3: CASSPSRLREADTQYF. The CDR3 DNA follows: TGTGCCAGCAGCCCCTCCCGGCTGCGGGAGGCAGATACGCAGTATTTT.